This TCR beta chain was identified in a study of CD4 and CD8 cells across lung adenocarcinoma regions. TCRdb fed the PCR reads into MiXCR, producing one record per CDR3 protein. The repertoire holds 24,000 or so distinct CDR3 sequences, with approximately 52% as singletons. The junction had 9 bases not matched to a gene; V was cut back by 6 bases and J by 5 bases. The CDR3 runs 15 residues. Looked up from germline, CDR1 is MNHNS and CDR2 is SASEGT. Samples came from patients with localized non-small cell lung adenocarcinoma. Source material: CD4+ T cells from the center of a lung tumor. The genes are TRBV6-1 and TRBJ2-5; 10 bases are shared with TRBD1. This TCR derives from a male donor with lung adenocarcinoma. The CD4 and CD8 labels of this study may be unreliable. This chain's CDR3 is CASSRDRGRRETQYF. The CDR3, as DNA: TGTGCCAGCAGCCGGGACAGGGGAAGGAGGGAGACCCAGTACTTC.